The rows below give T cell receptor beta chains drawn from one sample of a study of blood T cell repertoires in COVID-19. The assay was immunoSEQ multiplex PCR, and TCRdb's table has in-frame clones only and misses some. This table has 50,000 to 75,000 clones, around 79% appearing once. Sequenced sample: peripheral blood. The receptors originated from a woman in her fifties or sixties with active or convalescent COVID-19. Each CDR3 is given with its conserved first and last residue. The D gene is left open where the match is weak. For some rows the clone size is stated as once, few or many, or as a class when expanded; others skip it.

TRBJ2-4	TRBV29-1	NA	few	TGCAGCGTTGAAAGGCGAGAGGGGGACATTCAGTACTTC	CSVERREGDIQYF
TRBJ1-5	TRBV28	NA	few	TGTGCCAGCAGTTTATTCGGGTGGAAAGGTAGCAATCAGCCCCAGCATTTT	CASSLFGWKGSNQPQHF
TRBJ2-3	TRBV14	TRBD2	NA	TGTGCCAGCAGCCAAAGGGGAGTAACGGGAGGGACAGATACGCAGTATTTT	CASSQRGVTGGTDTQYF
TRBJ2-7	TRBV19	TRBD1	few	TGTGCCAGTAGTACCGGTAATTGGGGGACAGGGAGATCATCCGAGCAGTACTTC	CASSTGNWGTGRSSEQYF
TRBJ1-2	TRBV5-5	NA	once	TGTGCCAGCAGTGAGACAATCACAGGGCGCGGCTACACCTTC	CASSETITGRGYTF
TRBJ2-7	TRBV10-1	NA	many	TGCGCCAGCAGTGCCTCTACCTACGAGCAGTACTTC	CASSASTYEQYF
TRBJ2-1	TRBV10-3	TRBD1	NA	TGTGCCACCGGACAGGGGAAAGACAATGAGCAGTTCTTC	CATGQGKDNEQFF
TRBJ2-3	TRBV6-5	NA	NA	TGTGCCAGCAGGGGAGTACGGACAGACACAGATACGCAGTATTTT	CASRGVRTDTDTQYF
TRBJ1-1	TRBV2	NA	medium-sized	TGTGCCAGCGCAAGGATGAGGGGCAGGAGGGACACTGAAGCTTTCTTT	CASARMRGRRDTEAFF
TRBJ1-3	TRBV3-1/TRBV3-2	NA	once	TGTGCCAGCACCTCGTTTGGAAACACCATATATTTT	CASTSFGNTIYF
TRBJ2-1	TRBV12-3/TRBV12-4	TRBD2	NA	TGTGCCAGCAGTCCCGGGGGGGCCAATGAGCAGTTCTTC	CASSPGGANEQFF
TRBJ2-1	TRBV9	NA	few	TGTGCCAGCAGCCTCCAGACAGGCCGCTCCTACAATGAGCAGTTCTTC	CASSLQTGRSYNEQFF
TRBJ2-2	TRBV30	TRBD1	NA	TGTGCCTGGAGCAGACAGGGCTCGAACACCGGGGAGCTGTTTTTT	CAWSRQGSNTGELFF
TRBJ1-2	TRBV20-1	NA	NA	TGCAGTGCTAGTAACCCGGGTTTGGATGAAGGCTACACCTTC	CSASNPGLDEGYTF
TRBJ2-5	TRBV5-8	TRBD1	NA	TGTGCCAGCAGCTTGCACAGGGGCGTCCAAGAGACCCAGTACTTC	CASSLHRGVQETQYF
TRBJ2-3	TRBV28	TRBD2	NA	TGTGCCAGCAGTTTACTCATTACTAGCGGGAGGGCGGCAGATACGCAGTATTTT	CASSLLITSGRAADTQYF